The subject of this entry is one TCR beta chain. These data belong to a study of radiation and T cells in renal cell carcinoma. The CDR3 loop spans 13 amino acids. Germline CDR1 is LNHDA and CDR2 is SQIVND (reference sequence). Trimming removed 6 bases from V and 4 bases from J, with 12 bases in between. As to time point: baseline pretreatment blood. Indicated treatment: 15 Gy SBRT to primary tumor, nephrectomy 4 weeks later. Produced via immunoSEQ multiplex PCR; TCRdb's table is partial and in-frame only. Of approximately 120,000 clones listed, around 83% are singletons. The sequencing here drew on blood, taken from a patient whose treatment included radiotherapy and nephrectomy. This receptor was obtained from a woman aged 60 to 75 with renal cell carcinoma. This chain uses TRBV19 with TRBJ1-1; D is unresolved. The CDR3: CASRLQYGTEAFF. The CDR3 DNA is TGTGCCAGTAGACTACAGTATGGCACTGAAGCTTTCTTT.